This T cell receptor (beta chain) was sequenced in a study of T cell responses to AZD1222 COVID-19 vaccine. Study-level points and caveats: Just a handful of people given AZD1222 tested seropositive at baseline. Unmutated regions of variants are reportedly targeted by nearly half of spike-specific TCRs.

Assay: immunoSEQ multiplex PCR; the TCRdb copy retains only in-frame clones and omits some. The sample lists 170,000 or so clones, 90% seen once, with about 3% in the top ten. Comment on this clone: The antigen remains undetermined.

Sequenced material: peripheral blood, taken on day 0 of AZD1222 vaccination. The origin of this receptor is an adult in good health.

For the CDR3, the DNA is TGTGCCAGTAGGCGGGACGAGCAGTACTTC. This translates into CASRRDEQYF. This chain uses TRBV11-2 with TRBJ2-7, with TRBD2 as a possible D gene (5 bases). The CDR3 length is 10 residues. V lost 9 bases and J 5 bases, leaving 8 bases between the germline ends. Germline lookup yields CDR1 SGHAT and CDR2 FQNNGV.